This T cell receptor beta chain was sequenced during a study of T-cell reconstitution after alpha-beta-depleted transplantation in children. Preparation of the TCRbeta library used unique molecular identifiers. In TCRdb, the PCR reads were re-called with MiXCR into one record per CDR3 protein. Here the sample spans roughly 300,000 distinct CDR3 sequences, around 10% being singletons. V dropped 5 bases and J dropped 8 bases, with 13 bases sitting between them. The germline V gene encodes CDR1 MDHEN and CDR2 SYDVKM. This CDR3 is 12 amino acids long. This TCR was sampled from a human donor who donated a stem cell graft to a child with acute lymphoblastic leukemia. Material: PBMCs from the stem cell graft donor, obtained from the stem cell graft. This rearrangement joins TRBV28 to TRBJ2-7; D unclear. CDR3 sequence (DNA): TGTGCCAGCAGTAACAACCCGAGCAAGCAGTACTTC. Its protein is CASSNNPSKQYF.